Given below is one TCR beta chain in context. This sample was included in a study of T cell repertoires in cytomegalovirus infection. TCRdb called the reads again in MiXCR, with one record for every CDR3 protein. This table has approximately 490,000 distinct CDR3 sequences, over 9% appearing once. Trimming took 0 bases from V and 0 from J, leaving 7 bases between them. Germline lookup yields CDR1 MNHEY and CDR2 SVGAGI. The CDR3 contains 15 residues. Sequencing input: PBMCs. The sequence derives from a human donor in good health (CMV status not recorded). Some clones in this sample may be carry-over from other donors' samples. This rearrangement joins TRBV6-5 to TRBJ2-3; D call uncertain. The CDR3, as DNA: TGTGCCAGCAGTTACTCGACGCCTAGCACAGATACGCAGTATTTT. Translating it yields CASSYSTPSTDTQYF.